The source of this TCR beta chain is a study of shared clonotypes between healthy human individuals. The wider study: Each donor's CD8 memory used one plate, CD8 naive two, each CD4 subset three. Study findings and constraints: Several donors had about 5.1% of their naive CD4 clonotypes in common.

Original analysis: Filtering differed, since immunoSEQ gave only junction sequences and no quality scores. TCRdb's copy holds only in-frame clones and misses some; the assay was immunoSEQ multiplex PCR. D and trimming come from the DNA, and the V and J calls and clone size come from that table. The sample includes 550,000 to 850,000 clones, just under 75% of them seen just once. Note on this clone: Its specificity is unknown.

The authors divided CD4+ cells into CD45RA+ naive and CD45RA-negative memory subsets. The CDR3 consists of 15 residues. CDR1 and CDR2 from the germline V gene are SGHNT and YENEEA. V lost 7 bases to trimming and J lost 6 bases, with 18 bases between them. This sequence joins TRBV11-3 and TRBJ2-2, with D possibly called TRBD1 or TRBD2 (5 bases each). The TCR was taken from a woman aged 25 to 39 in good health. Sequenced: memory CD4+ T cells sorted from blood. Subset in this sample: CD45RA-negative fraction. The CDR3 here is CASNRGGEGAGELFF. In nucleotides, the CDR3 is TGTGCCAGCAACCGGGGCGGAGAGGGAGCCGGGGAGCTGTTTTTT.